The 11 T cell receptor beta chains reported below all come from one sample, sequenced in a study of blood T cell repertoires in COVID-19. Using immunoSEQ multiplex PCR, the repertoire was profiled, and TCRdb retains in-frame clones only, with some absent. The data show 90,000 to 120,000 clones, with around 80% seen just once and roughly 4% held by the top ten. What was sequenced was peripheral blood. These receptor sequences come from a man aged 65-85 years with acute or convalescent COVID-19.

V usage is TRBV7-6 and J usage is TRBJ2-3, with 11 positions matching TRBD2. The CDR3 consists of 15 residues. The germline gives CDR1 SGHVS, CDR2 FNYEAQ. Trimming cost V 2 bases and J 4 bases; bases outside gene matches: 2. The CDR3 spells CASSLSSGGPDTQYF. As DNA, the CDR3 is TGTGCCAGCAGCTTATCTAGCGGGGGGCCAGATACGCAGTATTTT.

This chain connects TRBV27 to TRBJ1-2, with a weak D call TRBD1 (5 bases). With 4 bases removed from V and 3 bases from J, the gap between germline ends came to 12 bases. This CDR3 has 14 residues. Per the germline V gene, CDR1 is MNHEY and CDR2 is SMNVEV (reference sequence). CDR3 region: CASSSGGSDYGYTF. CDR3 DNA: TGTGCCAGCAGTTCGGGGGGATCGGACTATGGCTACACCTTC.

The chain carries TRBV10-3 and TRBJ1-2, with 8 bases that match TRBD1. V shed 9 bases, J shed 4 bases, and the junction held 7 bases outside the gene matches. The length of the CDR3 is 13 residues. Germline V CDR1 and CDR2: ENHRY, SYGVKD. Written as DNA, the CDR3 is TGTGCCATAATGGACAGGGATGGCTATGGCTACACCTTC. Protein: CAIMDRDGYGYTF.

V gene TRBV3-1 (or the pseudogene TRBV3-2) combines with J gene TRBJ2-7; possibly TRBD1 for D (5 bases). With 5 bases removed from V and 3 bases from J, the gap between germline ends came to 8 bases. The CDR3 length is 12 residues. Per germline, CDR1 LGHDT and CDR2 YNNKEL (reference sequence). CDR3 sequence: CASSAGIYEQYF. Written as DNA, the CDR3 is TGTGCCAGCAGCGCAGGGATCTACGAGCAGTACTTC.

This clone was counted once. The rearrangement joins TRBV9 to TRBJ2-7, with TRBD1 matching over 7 bases. Germline CDR1 SGDLS, CDR2 YYNGEE. This CDR3 spans 14 amino acids. The junction had 4 bases not matched to a gene; V was cut back by 2 bases and J by 2 bases. CDR3 residues: CASSVSGTAYEQYF. The CDR3, as DNA: TGTGCCAGCAGCGTCTCCGGGACAGCCTACGAGCAGTACTTC.

This clone showed up just once. The chain has TRBV27 and TRBJ1-4; 7 nucleotides line up with TRBD1. The CDR3 is 14 residues long. V lost 6 bases, J lost 8 bases, and 9 bases stayed unmatched. Germline V lookup: CDR1 MNHEY, CDR2 SMNVEV (reference sequence). CDR3 in DNA: TGTGCCAGCAGCTACAGGGGCTTGGGCGAAAAACTGTTTTTT. Residues: CASSYRGLGEKLFF.

The DNA for the CDR3 is TGTGCCAGTAAGGAGGGACTAGTCCGCACAGATACGCAGTATTTT. Encoded protein: CASKEGLVRTDTQYF. The chain uses TRBV19 and TRBJ2-3; 8 positions agree with TRBD2. CDR1 LNHDA and CDR2 SQIVND come from the germline V gene (reference sequence). V was clipped by 7 bases and J by 1 base; unmatched bases: 7. The CDR3 extends over 15 amino acids.

This clone has a handful of counts. The chain uses TRBV18 and TRBJ1-2; no clear D gene. V lost 2 bases to trimming and J lost 8 bases, with 15 bases between them. The CDR3 is made up of 14 amino acids. Germline V gives CDR1 KGHSH, CDR2 LQKENI. The CDR3 bases are TGTGCCAGCTCACCAGGCCAGGCACCACGGGGCTACACCTTC. Translating it yields CASSPGQAPRGYTF.

The chain carries TRBV6-2 or TRBV6-3 and TRBJ1-2, with 7 nucleotides matching TRBD1. Trimming at V came to 5 bases and at J to 2 bases, leaving 14 bases not matched to a gene. Germline V gives CDR1 MNHEY, CDR2 SVGEGT. The CDR3 extends over 17 amino acids. The DNA for the CDR3 is TGTGCCAGCAGTATCCCCCTGACAGGGAATGGGAACTATGGCTACACCTTC. Its translation: CASSIPLTGNGNYGYTF.

The chain carries TRBV29-1 and TRBJ1-1; possible D gene TRBD1, 5 bases. Germline CDR1 SQVTM, CDR2 ANQGSEA. V was cut by 3 bases and J by 3 bases, with 11 bases left in between. This CDR3 has 13 amino acids. Here the CDR3 DNA reads TGCAGCGTTGACGGCAGGGCGGACACTGAAGCTTTCTTT. Its protein is CSVDGRADTEAFF.

The rearrangement uses TRBV24-1 and TRBJ2-2, with 7 bases aligning to TRBD1. With V trimmed by 6 bases and J by 1 base, 7 bases remained unmatched. CDR1 KGHDR and CDR2 SFDVKD come from the germline V gene. There are 16 residues in the CDR3. The CDR3 nucleotides are TGTGCCACCAGTTCTTGGAGACAGGGGAACACCGGGGAGCTGTTTTTT. Translation: CATSSWRQGNTGELFF.